The clone carrying this T cell receptor beta chain was picked up one time. If patients had autoimmune disease history or systemic immunosuppression, they were excluded. Trimming cost V 1 base and J 5 bases, with 9 bases left between them. This CDR3 is 14 amino acids long. Germline CDR1 and CDR2: SGHNT and YENEEA. This sample was taken from a study of OX40 agonist ivuxolimab in advanced cancers. Overall study context: From roughly 20 to 85 years was the age range, with a mean of 60 years, and over 80% were male. Antecedent anti-PD-1, anti-PD-L1 or anti-CTLA-4 therapy was permissible, with approximately 44% having received some.

TCRdb's table, derived via immunoSEQ multiplex PCR, lists solely in-frame clones and lacks some. The sample includes approximately 67,000 clones, approximately 90% of them seen just once. V and J are TRBV11-3 and TRBJ2-1; D remains unclear. The TCR comes from an adult with an advanced solid tumor such as melanoma, head and neck, liver or kidney cancer. The source was CD4+ or CD8+ T cells sorted from blood, collected in a trial of the OX40 agonist ivuxolimab. CDR3 DNA sequence: TGTGCCAGCAGCTTAGTCGGCCAAGACAATGAGCAGTTCTTC. Translation gives CASSLVGQDNEQFF.